Each of the 2 T cell receptor beta chains below was sequenced from the same sample in a study of response to subunit inactivated influenza vaccine. TCRdb used MiXCR to reprocess the RT-PCR reads, holding one entry per CDR3 protein. This sample has fewer than 700,000 distinct CDR3 sequences, with 10% to 15% found just once. Sequencing used PBMCs from blood, obtained 40 to 50 days after vaccination. Receptor source: a man aged 50-60 years who received an inactivated influenza vaccine.

Only a few counts were recorded for this clonotype. This sequence joins TRBV27 and TRBJ2-7; 10 bases are shared with TRBD2. Germline V gene sequence: CDR1 MNHEY, CDR2 SMNVEV (reference sequence). This CDR3 comprises 18 residues. Trimming removed 2 bases from V and 0 bases from J; junction bases left unmatched: 10. CDR3 in DNA: TGTGCCAGCAGTTTAAGGGTTAGCGGGGGGCCTAGCTCCTACGAGCAGTACTTC. This codes for CASSLRVSGGPSSYEQYF.

This clonotype was detected many times. This chain connects TRBV7-6 to TRBJ2-7; the match to TRBD2 covers 11 bases. This CDR3 is 15 amino acids long. V trimming: 5 bases; J trimming: 2 bases; junction bases outside the gene matches: 5. Germline V gene sequence: CDR1 SGHVS, CDR2 FNYEAQ. The CDR3 region has the DNA TGTGCCAGCAGCCCGGGGACTAGCGGCACCTACGAGCAGTACTTC. Its protein is CASSPGTSGTYEQYF.